Following are 9 T cell receptor beta chains from one sample sequenced in a study of cytomegalovirus exposure and HLA in healthy donors. This PCR relied on a set of 60 Vbeta primers and 13 Jbeta primers. Sequencing used immunoSEQ multiplex PCR; TCRdb keeps in-frame clones, though not all of them. The top ten clones hold about 2.4% of a sample with over 150,000 clones, 70% to 90% of them seen once. The specimen sequenced was PBMCs. The receptors derive from a man aged 25 to 40 in good health and CMV-seropositive.

This chain joins TRBV19 and TRBJ2-3; no firm D call. The V gene lost 5 bases and the J gene lost 2 bases, with 8 bases spanning the gap. CDR3 length: 13 residues. CDR1 is LNHDA and CDR2 is SQIVND in the germline V gene (reference sequence). CDR3 loop: CASSFADTDTQYF. DNA for the CDR3: TGTGCCAGTAGTTTCGCAGACACAGATACGCAGTATTTT.

CDR3 loop: CASSQNRVQAFF. As DNA, the CDR3 is TGTGCCAGCAGTCAAAACAGGGTCCAAGCTTTCTTT. This sequence joins TRBV6-1 and TRBJ1-1; a weak D match, TRBD1 (6 bases). CDR3 size: 12 residues. V lost 5 bases and J lost 9, with 13 bases in between. Germline assignment: CDR1 MNHNS and CDR2 SASEGT.

This sequence joins TRBV7-2 and TRBJ1-2, with D possibly matching TRBD1 (6 bases). This CDR3 contains 13 residues. Germline V gives CDR1 SGHTA, CDR2 FQGNSA. Trimming cost V 4 bases and J 4 bases, with 10 bases left between them. CDR3 coding DNA: TGTGCCAGCAGCTCGACAGGCATCTATGGCTACACCTTC. Translating it yields CASSSTGIYGYTF.

This chain uses TRBV6-1 with TRBJ2-1, with no clear D. CDR3 length equals 13 residues. V was trimmed by 8 bases and J by 7 bases, leaving 15 bases between them. Germline assignment: CDR1 MNHNS and CDR2 SASEGT. CDR3 bases: TGTGCCAGCCGCAGCGACCTCAATAATGAGCAGTTCTTC. Protein sequence: CASRSDLNNEQFF.

V gene TRBV5-1 combines with J gene TRBJ2-1, with 9 bases fitting TRBD2. The CDR3 consists of 17 residues. Trimming removed 4 bases from V and 0 bases from J; junction bases left unmatched: 8. CDR1 is SGHRS and CDR2 is YFSETQ in the germline V gene. CDR3 DNA: TGCGCCAGCAGCCGAAACCCGCGGGAGGGCTCCTACAATGAGCAGTTCTTC. Translated, it gives CASSRNPREGSYNEQFF.

The count of this clone is one. The DNA of the CDR3 is TGCGCCAGCCATCCAGGGGGCGCAGGGTATGGCTACACCTTC. It yields the protein CASHPGGAGYGYTF. The V gene is TRBV5-1, the J gene TRBJ1-2, with 8 bases that match TRBD1. The V and J ends lost 7 bases and 5 bases, in that order; junction bases with no gene match: 10. This CDR3 region has 14 residues. Germline loops: CDR1 SGHRS, CDR2 YFSETQ.

This clone was recorded once. The gene calls are TRBV19 and TRBJ2-1; D not certain. V lost 5 bases to trimming and J lost 7 bases, with 15 bases between them. The CDR3 covers 14 residues. Germline assignment: CDR1 LNHDA and CDR2 SQIVND (reference sequence). The DNA for the CDR3 is TGTGCCAGTAGTTCCCCCCCAGCGCAGAATGAGCAGTTCTTC. Translating it yields CASSSPPAQNEQFF.

This chain links TRBV19 with TRBJ1-2; 8 bases line up with TRBD1. Trimming took 4 bases from V and 3 from J; bases not matched to a gene: 7. This CDR3 region has 15 residues. Germline assignment: CDR1 LNHDA and CDR2 SQIVND (reference sequence). The CDR3 reads CASSNPDRAYYGYTF. CDR3 bases: TGTGCCAGTAGTAACCCGGACAGGGCCTACTATGGCTACACCTTC.

The rearrangement uses TRBV7-9 and TRBJ2-3, with 12 bases identical to TRBD2. Trimming cost V 5 bases and J 13 bases; bases outside gene matches: 13. The germline CDR1 and CDR2 sequences are SEHNR and FQNEAQ (reference sequence). The CDR3 is 15 residues long. CDR3 nucleotides: TGTGCCAGCAGCCCCCTCCGACTAGCGGGGGTCCCGGAGTATTTT. Protein: CASSPLRLAGVPEYF.